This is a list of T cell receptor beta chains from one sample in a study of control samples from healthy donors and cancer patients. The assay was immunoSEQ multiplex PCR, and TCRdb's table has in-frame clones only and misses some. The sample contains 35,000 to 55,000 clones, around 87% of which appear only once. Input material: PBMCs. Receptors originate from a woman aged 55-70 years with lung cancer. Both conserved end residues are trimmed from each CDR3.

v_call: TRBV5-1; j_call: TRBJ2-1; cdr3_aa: ASRGLQGSSYNEQF
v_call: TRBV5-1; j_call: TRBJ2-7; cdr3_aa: ASSSEPGLTYEQY
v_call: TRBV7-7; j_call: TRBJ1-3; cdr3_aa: ASSPGEAGGNTIY
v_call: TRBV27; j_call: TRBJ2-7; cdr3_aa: ASGYEQY
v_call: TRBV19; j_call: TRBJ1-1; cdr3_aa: ASKRVSGEAF
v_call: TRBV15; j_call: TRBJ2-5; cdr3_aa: ATLTSGQLQETQY
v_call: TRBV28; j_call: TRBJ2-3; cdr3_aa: ASSLFGDTQY
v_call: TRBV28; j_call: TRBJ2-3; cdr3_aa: ASSLPGLAGGTDTQY
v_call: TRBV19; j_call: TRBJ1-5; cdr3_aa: ASSSVSNQPQH
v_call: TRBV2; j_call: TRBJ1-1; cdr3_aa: ASRGDSRNTEAF
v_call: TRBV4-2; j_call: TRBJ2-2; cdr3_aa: ASSQVVFGRAGELF
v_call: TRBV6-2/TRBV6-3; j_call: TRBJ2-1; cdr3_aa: ASSGGTPYNEQF
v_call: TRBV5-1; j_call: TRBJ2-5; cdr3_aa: ASSLQGAYQETQY
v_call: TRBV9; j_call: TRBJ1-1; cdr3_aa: ASSGPGTGVTEAF
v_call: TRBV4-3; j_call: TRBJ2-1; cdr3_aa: ASSQTRSSYNEQF
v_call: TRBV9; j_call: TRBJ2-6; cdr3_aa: ASSVTARSGANVLT
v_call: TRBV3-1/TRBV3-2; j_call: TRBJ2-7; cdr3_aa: ASSRVPAYEQY
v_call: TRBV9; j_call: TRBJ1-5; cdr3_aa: ASSVGTGGRQPQH
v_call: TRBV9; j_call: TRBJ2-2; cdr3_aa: ASSVSPTGELF
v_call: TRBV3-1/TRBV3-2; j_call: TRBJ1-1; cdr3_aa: ASSLQLGTEAF
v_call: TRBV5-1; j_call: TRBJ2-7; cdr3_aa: ASSGEGYEQY
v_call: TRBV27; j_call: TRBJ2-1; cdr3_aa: ASSLGGGLGNEQF
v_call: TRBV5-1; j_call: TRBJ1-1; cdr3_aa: ASSLRVDTEAF
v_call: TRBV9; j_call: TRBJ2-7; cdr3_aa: ASSVEGQWVYEQY
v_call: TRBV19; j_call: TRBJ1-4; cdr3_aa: ASSTLGGGTATNEKLF
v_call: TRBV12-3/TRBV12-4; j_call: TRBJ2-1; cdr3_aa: ASSWLNEQF
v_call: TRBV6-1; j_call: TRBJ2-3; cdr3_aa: ASSEVVPGADTQY
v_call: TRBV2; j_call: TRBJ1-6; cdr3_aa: ASRVPRDRALASYNSPLH